Presented here are 5 T cell receptor beta chains from one specimen sequenced in a study of tumor and adjacent non-tumor tissue in lung cancer. RNA was extracted from bulk tissue without any cell sorting. The library came from three nested PCR rounds adapted from ARM-PCR protocols. TCRdb reanalysed the multiplex PCR reads using MiXCR and keeps one entry per CDR3 protein. Of tens of thousands of distinct CDR3 sequences listed, roughly 80% are singletons. The sample taken for sequencing was lung tumor tissue. The receptors shown here come from a woman in her 50s with non-small cell lung cancer.

The chain has TRBV29-1 and TRBJ2-7, with no clear D. The CDR3 consists of 13 residues. Germline loops: CDR1 SQVTM, CDR2 ANQGSEA. The germline V and J ends were trimmed by 8 bases and 1 base, with 15 bases remaining between them. As DNA, the CDR3 is TGCAGCACCCGCTCGGCCAGTTCCTACGAGCAGTACTTC. Its translation: CSTRSASSYEQYF.

To note about this clonotype: At one end the junction does not follow the germline gene, possibly because of a read error. J is TRBJ2-7 and V is TRBV11-2; D call uncertain. Per the germline V gene, CDR1 is SGHAT and CDR2 is FQNNGV. CDR3 size: 15 residues. The DNA for the CDR3 is TGTACCAGCAGCTTATCTCCGAGTCCCTCCTACGAGCAGTGTTTC. Amino acid sequence: CTSSLSPSPSYEQCF.

As concerns this clonotype: A read error may produce the germline difference seen at one junction end. V usage is TRBV29-1 and J usage is TRBJ2-2, with TRBD2 as a possible D gene (5 bases). The CDR3 has 14 residues. CDR1 and CDR2 (germline): SQVTM, ANQGSEA. CDR3 coding DNA: TGCAGCGTTGGGATATCGGGATTCCCCGGGGTGCTGTTTTTT. This encodes CSVGISGFPGVLFF.

A word on this clonotype: Germline and junction disagree at one end, which may indicate a read error. The chain combines TRBV6-5 with TRBJ1-6; D is possibly TRBD1 (5 bases). In germline, CDR1 is MNHEY, CDR2 SVGAGI. The CDR3 is 17 amino acids. The CDR3 sequence is CASSYSLWQGDKSPLHF. The CDR3 DNA reads TGCGCCAGCAGTTACTCCCTCTGGCAGGGAGATAAATCACCCCTCCACTTT.

This sequence joins TRBV11-2 and TRBJ2-1, with 8 bases identical to TRBD2. The V gene end was trimmed by 7 bases and the J gene end by 0 bases; junction bases not matched to a gene: 11. Germline CDR1 is SGHAT and CDR2 is FQNNGV. The CDR3 is made up of 17 amino acids. The chain's CDR3 is CASTSEGGGSSYNEQFF. As DNA, the CDR3 is TGTGCCAGCACGTCAGAGGGCGGGGGGAGCTCCTACAATGAGCAGTTCTTC.